The 22 T cell receptor beta chains below were found in one sample sequenced in a study of Ad26.COV2.S vaccination and SARS-CoV-2 variants (dated by TCRdb to about 2021). Library creation used the immunoSEQ multiplex PCR assay. The immuneACCESS repertoire file appears here via TCRdb, limited to in-frame rearrangements. These files lack a portion of the clones; in checked studies, under half of the deficit traces to unresolved V genes, and the cause of the others is not known. A total of about 500,000 clones appear in this sample, 89% of them only once. The ten largest account for over 1.5% of the sample. What this sample's treatment or condition label stands for: some 19 received Ad26.COV2.S at low or high dose, single or two shots; 5 received placebo; per-sample allocation not given. Repertoires of vaccine and placebo recipients were sequenced from samples collected on day 63 after the first injection.

This specimen was peripheral blood, taken in a trial of Ad26.COV2.S vaccine versus placebo. These receptor sequences come from a person aged 18-65 years who received the Ad26.COV2.S COVID-19 vaccine or a placebo.

This rearrangement joins TRBV19 to TRBJ1-5, with 9 bases that match TRBD1. The CDR3 runs 17 residues. Germline V gene lookup returns CDR1 LNHDA and CDR2 SQIVND (reference sequence). V shed 4 bases, J shed 2 bases, and the junction held 9 bases outside the gene matches. CDR3 protein: CASSSPGTGSGNQPQHF. DNA of the CDR3: TGTGCCAGTAGTAGTCCCGGGACAGGGTCTGGCAATCAGCCCCAGCATTTT. Full variable domain (outside the CDR3, taken from reference TRBV19 and TRBJ1-5): DGGITQSPKYLFRKEGQNVTLSCEQNLNHDAMYWYRQDPGQGLRLIYYSQIVNDFQKGDIAEGYSVSREKKESFPLTVTSAQKNPTAFYLCASSSPGTGSGNQPQHFGDGTRLSIL.

This chain connects TRBV5-1 to TRBJ1-1; D uncertain. The ends were cut back, 9 bases at V and 3 bases at J, with 18 bases in the middle. CDR3 length equals 14 residues. CDR1 is SGHRS, CDR2 YFSETQ, per germline. CDR3 amino acids: CATRPAPADTEAFF. DNA of the CDR3: TGCGCCACCCGCCCGGCCCCCGCCGACACTGAAGCTTTCTTT.

V usage is TRBV6-5 and J usage is TRBJ2-7; D gene ambiguous. Germline CDR1 and CDR2: MNHEY and SVGAGI. Trimming cost V 2 bases and J 5 bases, with 4 bases left between them. The CDR3 consists of 11 residues. Here the CDR3 reads CASSYLNEQYF. The CDR3 coding sequence is TGTGCCAGCAGTTACCTTAACGAGCAGTACTTC.

Note on this clone: One end of the junction is discordant with germline, which a read error may explain. CDR3 DNA sequence: TGTGCCATCAGCGACACCGGAGATGCGCAGTATTTT. It translates to CAISDTGDAQYF. This chain connects TRBV10-3 to TRBJ2-3; D not certain. Per germline, CDR1 ENHRY and CDR2 SYGVKD. The CDR3 has 12 amino acids.

V gene TRBV6-1 combines with J gene TRBJ1-5; D remains unclear. Trimming left V 3 bases short and J 5 bases short, with 8 bases between. There are 13 residues in the CDR3. Germline CDR1 is MNHNS and CDR2 is SASEGT. The CDR3 DNA reads TGTGCCAGCAGTGATGTAGGGCATCAGCCCCAGCATTTT. It codes for CASSDVGHQPQHF.

V and J are TRBV5-1 and TRBJ2-2, with TRBD1 matching over 9 bases. The CDR3 covers 15 residues. Germline V gives CDR1 SGHRS, CDR2 YFSETQ. V trimming: 3 bases; J trimming: 7 bases; junction bases outside the gene matches: 7. The CDR3 sequence is CASSSRDRDVGELFF. CDR3 nucleotides: TGCGCCAGCAGCTCAAGGGACAGGGACGTCGGGGAGCTGTTTTTT. Looking up the rest from reference TRBV5-1 and TRBJ2-2 gives the full variable domain: KAGVTQTPRYLIKTRGQQVTLSCSPISGHRSVSWYQQTPGQGLQFLFEYFSETQRNKGNFPGRFSGRQFSNSRSEMNVSTLELGDSALYLCASSSRDRDVGELFFGEGSRLTVL.

This clone has a count of ten or more. The V and J genes are TRBV10-2 and TRBJ1-2, with TRBD1 matching over 10 bases. The CDR3 is 16 residues long. Germline assignment: CDR1 WSHSY and CDR2 SAAADI. V lost 6 bases and J lost 7; bases outside the gene matches: 14. The CDR3 reads CASSIQRTGGAGGYTF. The CDR3 DNA follows: TGCGCCAGCAGCATTCAACGGACAGGGGGAGCGGGTGGCTACACCTTC.

J is TRBJ2-3 and V is TRBV11-2; D possibly matches TRBD1 or TRBD2 (6 bases each). CDR1 SGHAT and CDR2 FQNNGV come from the germline V gene. Deletions cut 5 bases from V and 5 bases from J, with 17 bases between. CDR3 length: 15 residues. CDR3 nucleotide sequence: TGTGCCAGCAGCCTGGGGGCGCGGGGCGGAGATACGCAGTATTTT. Translation gives CASSLGARGGDTQYF.

Notes on this clone: This same CDR3 is encoded by further DNA sequences in the sample. The chain links TRBV28 to TRBJ2-3; D is ambiguous. V gave up 3 bases and J gave up 2 bases, with 9 bases separating them. Looked up from germline, CDR1 is MDHEN and CDR2 is SYDVKM. This CDR3 region has 14 residues. For the CDR3, the DNA is TGTGCCAGCAGTTTGGGTGGATCCACAGATACGCAGTATTTT. Translating it yields CASSLGGSTDTQYF.

The chain uses TRBV4-2 and TRBJ2-7; 8 bases agree with TRBD2. The CDR3 runs 16 residues. J gave up 3 bases and V 0 bases, and 7 bases lay outside the gene matches. Looked up from germline, CDR1 is LGHNA and CDR2 is YNFKEQ. The CDR3 DNA follows: TGTGCCAGCAGCCAAGATGGGATAGCGGGGATCTACGAGCAGTACTTC. Translation: CASSQDGIAGIYEQYF.

V usage is TRBV11-2 and J usage is TRBJ1-4; D is ambiguous. The CDR3 runs 14 residues. Per the germline V gene, CDR1 is SGHAT and CDR2 is FQNNGV. The V end was cut by 3 bases, the J end by 8 bases, with 13 bases between. CDR3 coding DNA: TGTGCCAGCAGCTTGGCTACGTTCGGGGAAAAACTGTTTTTT. It encodes CASSLATFGEKLFF.

The chain combines TRBV6-4 with TRBJ2-7; D ambiguous. The CDR3 is made up of 12 amino acids. Germline V gene sequence: CDR1 MRHNA, CDR2 SNTAGT. V was pared by 11 bases and J by 0 bases, with 11 bases between. DNA of the CDR3: TGTGCCCACAGTACTGACTCCTACGAGCAGTACTTC. Translating gives CAHSTDSYEQYF.

The chain links TRBV27 to TRBJ1-1; D not resolved. The CDR3 runs 16 residues. Germline loops: CDR1 MNHEY, CDR2 SMNVEV (reference sequence). The V end lost 5 bases, the J end lost 1 base, and 17 bases lay between the germline ends. This CDR3 reads CASSSTGRKWNTEAFF. The CDR3 DNA reads as TGTGCCAGCAGTAGTACCGGGCGGAAGTGGAACACTGAAGCTTTCTTT.

The table lists this clone with a count of one. V gene TRBV10-3 combines with J gene TRBJ2-3; TRBD2 aligns across 10 bases. Germline assignment: CDR1 ENHRY and CDR2 SYGVKD. The CDR3 runs 16 residues. J lost 1 base, V lost 2 bases, and 3 bases had no gene match. The CDR3 nucleotides are TGTGCCATCAGTGAGGACAGCGGGGGGGGCACAGATACGCAGTATTTT. Residues: CAISEDSGGGTDTQYF.

This sequence joins TRBV27 and TRBJ2-5; possible D gene TRBD2, 6 bases. Germline V CDR1 and CDR2: MNHEY, SMNVEV (reference sequence). V lost 0 bases and J lost 4, with 21 bases in between. This CDR3 has 18 residues. CDR3 region: CASSLSSSLIGRRETQYF. Here the CDR3 DNA reads TGTGCCAGCAGTTTATCCTCCTCGTTGATTGGGAGGAGAGAGACCCAGTACTTC.

The chain recombines TRBV19 with TRBJ1-5; 9 bases fit TRBD1. The CDR3 runs to 20 residues. V shed 5 bases, J shed 0 bases, and the junction held 17 bases outside the gene matches. Looked up from germline, CDR1 is LNHDA and CDR2 is SQIVND (reference sequence). The CDR3 nucleotides read TGTGCCAGTAGTGTAATAATCGTACGACAGGGGGATGATAGCAATCAGCCCCAGCATTTT. This codes for CASSVIIVRQGDDSNQPQHF.

The chain employs TRBV7-9 and TRBJ2-7; D is ambiguous. The length of the CDR3 is 15 residues. From germline, CDR1 is SEHNR and CDR2 FQNEAQ (reference sequence). V was trimmed by 0 bases and J by 0 bases, leaving 9 bases between them. The CDR3, as DNA: TGTGCCAGCAGCTTAGCGGACGGCCTCTCCTACGAGCAGTACTTC. It is translated as CASSLADGLSYEQYF.

This chain links TRBV7-6 with TRBJ2-7, with D perhaps TRBD1 (5 bases). V lost 2 bases, J lost 4 bases, and 18 bases lay in between. The length of the CDR3 is 16 residues. Germline V CDR1 and CDR2: SGHVS, FNYEAQ. The DNA of the CDR3 is TGTGCCAGCAGCTTATCCTTGGGGCAGGGTTCTTACGAGCAGTACTTC. Its protein is CASSLSLGQGSYEQYF.

Only a few counts were recorded for this clone. The rearrangement joins TRBV12-5 to TRBJ1-3; 7 bases align to TRBD1. V dropped 2 bases and J dropped 0; count of bases not matched to a gene: 7. In germline, CDR1 is LGHNT, CDR2 FRNRAP. CDR3 length: 17 residues. The CDR3 reads CASGLPADRVSGNTIYF. The CDR3 DNA sequence: TGTGCTAGTGGTTTGCCCGCCGACAGGGTCTCTGGAAACACCATATATTTT.

The chain carries TRBV28 and TRBJ1-4; D is unresolved. Germline values: CDR1 MDHEN, CDR2 SYDVKM. This CDR3 comprises 15 residues. V was cut by 2 bases and J by 0 bases, with 7 bases left in between. The CDR3 sequence: CASSLPGATNEKLFF. In nucleotides, the CDR3 is TGTGCCAGCAGTTTACCGGGTGCAACTAATGAAAAACTGTTTTTT.

The chain uses TRBV27 and TRBJ2-3, with D possibly matching TRBD1 (6 bases). Trimming took 4 bases from V and 2 from J, leaving 16 bases between them. The CDR3 totals 16 residues. In germline, CDR1 is MNHEY, CDR2 SMNVEV (reference sequence). This CDR3 is CASSSLTGRATDTQYF. Here the CDR3 DNA reads TGTGCCAGCAGTTCTCTGACAGGAAGAGCCACAGATACGCAGTATTTT.

The chain is built from TRBV19 and TRBJ2-7; TRBD2 is a possible D gene (7 bases). This CDR3 comprises 15 residues. The germline gives CDR1 LNHDA, CDR2 SQIVND (reference sequence). Trimming stripped 5 bases from V and 9 bases from J, with 23 bases between. Here the CDR3 DNA reads TGTGCCAGTAGTTGGACAGCGGGGTCTAACGAGGGGCAGTACTTC. Translating gives CASSWTAGSNEGQYF.